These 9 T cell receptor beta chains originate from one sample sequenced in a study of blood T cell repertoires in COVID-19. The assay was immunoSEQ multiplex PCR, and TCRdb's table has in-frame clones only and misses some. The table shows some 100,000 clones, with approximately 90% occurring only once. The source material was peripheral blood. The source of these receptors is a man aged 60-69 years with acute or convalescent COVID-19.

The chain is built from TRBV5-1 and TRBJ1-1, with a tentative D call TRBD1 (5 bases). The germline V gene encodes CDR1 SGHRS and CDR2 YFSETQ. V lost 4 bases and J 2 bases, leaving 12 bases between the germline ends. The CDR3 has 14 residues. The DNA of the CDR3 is TGCGCCAGCAGCCGCGGGACCTTAAACACTGAAGCTTTCTTT. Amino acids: CASSRGTLNTEAFF.

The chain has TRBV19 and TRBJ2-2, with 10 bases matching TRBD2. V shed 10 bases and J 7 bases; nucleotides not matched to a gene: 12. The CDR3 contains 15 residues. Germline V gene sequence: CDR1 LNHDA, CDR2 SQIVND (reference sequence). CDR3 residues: CATRGSGRNIGELFF. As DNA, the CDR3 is TGTGCCACTAGGGGTAGCGGGAGGAATATCGGGGAGCTGTTTTTT. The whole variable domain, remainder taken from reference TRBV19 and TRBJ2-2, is DGGITQSPKYLFRKEGQNVTLSCEQNLNHDAMYWYRQDPGQGLRLIYYSQIVNDFQKGDIAEGYSVSREKKESFPLTVTSAQKNPTAFYLCATRGSGRNIGELFFGEGSRLTVL.

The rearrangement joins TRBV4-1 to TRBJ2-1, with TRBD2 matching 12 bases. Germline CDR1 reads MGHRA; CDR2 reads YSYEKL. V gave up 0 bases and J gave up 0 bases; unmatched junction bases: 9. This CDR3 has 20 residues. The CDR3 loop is CASSQDTKLAGGLSYNEQFF. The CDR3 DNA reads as TGCGCCAGCAGCCAAGATACGAAACTAGCGGGAGGCCTCTCCTACAATGAGCAGTTCTTC.

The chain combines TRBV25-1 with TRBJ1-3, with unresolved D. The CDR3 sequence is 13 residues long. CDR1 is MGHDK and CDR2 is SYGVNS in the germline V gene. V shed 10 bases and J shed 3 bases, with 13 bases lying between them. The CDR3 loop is CATTAGGGNTIYF. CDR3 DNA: TGTGCCACCACGGCGGGTGGTGGAAACACCATATATTTT.

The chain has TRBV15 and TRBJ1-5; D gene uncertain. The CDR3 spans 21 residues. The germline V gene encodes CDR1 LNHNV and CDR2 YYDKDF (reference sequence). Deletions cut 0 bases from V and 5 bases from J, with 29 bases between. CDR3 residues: CATSRDLVAGIVSSSDQPQHF. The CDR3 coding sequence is TGTGCCACCAGCAGAGATTTGGTTGCGGGGATAGTCTCCAGCAGCGATCAGCCCCAGCATTTT. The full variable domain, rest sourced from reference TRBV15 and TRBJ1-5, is DAMVIQNPRYQVTQFGKPVTLSCSQTLNHNVMYWYQQKSSQAPKLLFHYYDKDFNNEADTPDNFQSRRPNTSFCFLDIRSPGLGDTAMYLCATSRDLVAGIVSSSDQPQHFGDGTRLSIL.

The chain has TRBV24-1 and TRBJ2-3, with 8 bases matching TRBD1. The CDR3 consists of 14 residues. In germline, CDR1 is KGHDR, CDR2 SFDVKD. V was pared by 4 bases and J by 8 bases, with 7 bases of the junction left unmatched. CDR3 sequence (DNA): TGTGCCACCAGTGACCCCAGGGGGCGAAGTACGCAGTATTTT. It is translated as CATSDPRGRSTQYF.

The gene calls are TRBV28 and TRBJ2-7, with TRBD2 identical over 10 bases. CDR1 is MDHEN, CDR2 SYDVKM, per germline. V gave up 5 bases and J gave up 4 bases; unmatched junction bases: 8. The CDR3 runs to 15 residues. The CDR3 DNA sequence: TGTGCCAGCAGTCTGAGGACTAGCGGTATTTACGAGCAGTACTTC. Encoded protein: CASSLRTSGIYEQYF.

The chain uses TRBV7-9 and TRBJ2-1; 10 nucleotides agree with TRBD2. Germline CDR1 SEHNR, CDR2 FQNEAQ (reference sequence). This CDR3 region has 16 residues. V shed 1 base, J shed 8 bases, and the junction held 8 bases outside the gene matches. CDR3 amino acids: CASSLGASGGFYEQFF. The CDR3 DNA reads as TGTGCCAGCAGCTTAGGTGCTAGCGGGGGTTTTTATGAGCAGTTCTTC.

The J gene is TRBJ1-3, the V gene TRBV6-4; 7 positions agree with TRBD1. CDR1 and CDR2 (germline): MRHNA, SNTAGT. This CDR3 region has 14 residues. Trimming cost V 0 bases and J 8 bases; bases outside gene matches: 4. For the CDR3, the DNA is TGTGCCAGCAGTGACTCGATAGGGGGCCACACCATATATTTT. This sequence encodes CASSDSIGGHTIYF.